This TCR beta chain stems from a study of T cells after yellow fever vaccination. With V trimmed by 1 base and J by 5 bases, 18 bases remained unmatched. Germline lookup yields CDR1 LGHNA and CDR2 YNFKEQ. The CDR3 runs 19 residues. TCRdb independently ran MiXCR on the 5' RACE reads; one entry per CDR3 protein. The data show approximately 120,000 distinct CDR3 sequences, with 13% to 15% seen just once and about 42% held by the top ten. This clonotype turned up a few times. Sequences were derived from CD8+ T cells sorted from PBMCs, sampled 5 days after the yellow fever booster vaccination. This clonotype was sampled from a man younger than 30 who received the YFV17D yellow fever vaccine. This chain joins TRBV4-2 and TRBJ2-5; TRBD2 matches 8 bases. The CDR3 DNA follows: TGTGCCAGCAGCCAAGGGGGCGGGGGGCTCCTGAACTCTTACGAGACCCAGTACTTC. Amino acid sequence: CASSQGGGGLLNSYETQYF.